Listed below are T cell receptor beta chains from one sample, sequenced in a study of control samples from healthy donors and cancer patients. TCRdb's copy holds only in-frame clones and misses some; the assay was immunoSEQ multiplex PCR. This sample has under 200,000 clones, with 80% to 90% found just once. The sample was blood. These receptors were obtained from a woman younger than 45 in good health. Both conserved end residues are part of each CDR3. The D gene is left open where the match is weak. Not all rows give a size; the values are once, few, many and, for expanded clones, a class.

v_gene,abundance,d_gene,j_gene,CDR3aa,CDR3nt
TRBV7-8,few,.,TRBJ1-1,CASSLSREGKGTEAFF,TGTGCCAGCAGCTTATCCCGGGAGGGGAAGGGCACTGAAGCTTTCTTT
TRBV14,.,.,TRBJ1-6,CASSHVPNSPLHF,TGTGCCAGCAGCCATGTTCCCAATTCACCCCTCCACTTT
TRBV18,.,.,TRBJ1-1,CASSQKGGTEAFF,TGTGCCAGCTCACAAAAGGGTGGCACTGAAGCTTTCTTT
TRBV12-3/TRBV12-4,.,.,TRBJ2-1,CASSYRVLNEQFF,TGTGCCAGCAGCTACAGGGTTTTGAATGAGCAGTTCTTC
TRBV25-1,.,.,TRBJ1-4,CASSSRVGEKLFF,TGTGCCAGCAGTAGCCGGGTTGGTGAAAAACTGTTTTTT
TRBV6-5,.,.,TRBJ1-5,CASSYSRMNQPQHF,TGTGCCAGCAGTTACTCGAGAATGAATCAGCCCCAGCATTTT
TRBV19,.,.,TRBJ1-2,CASRTEDRVNYGYTF,TGTGCCAGTAGGACTGAGGACCGGGTTAACTATGGCTACACCTTC
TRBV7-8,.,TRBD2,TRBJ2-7,CASSLVPSGIGEQYF,TGTGCCAGCAGCTTAGTTCCTAGCGGGATCGGCGAGCAGTACTTC
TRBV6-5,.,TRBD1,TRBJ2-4,CASTRGREDIQYF,TGTGCCAGCACCAGGGGGCGCGAGGACATTCAGTACTTC
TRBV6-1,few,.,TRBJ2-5,CASSEVGGGVETQYF,TGTGCCAGCAGTGAAGTTGGAGGGGGCGTAGAGACCCAGTACTTC
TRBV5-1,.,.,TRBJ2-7,CASSQTGSTYEQYF,TGCGCCAGTTCGCAGACCGGGAGCACCTACGAGCAGTACTTC
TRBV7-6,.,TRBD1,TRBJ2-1,CASSRRGQGTNNEQFF,TGTGCCAGCAGCAGAAGGGGACAGGGAACTAACAATGAGCAGTTCTTC
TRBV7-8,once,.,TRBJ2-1,CASSPHLGQFF,TGTGCCAGCAGCCCCCACTTAGGGCAGTTCTTC
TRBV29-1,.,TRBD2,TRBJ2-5,CSVKTGTSVETQYF,TGCAGCGTTAAAACCGGGACTAGCGTGGAGACCCAGTACTTC
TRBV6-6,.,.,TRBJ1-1,CASSPRGGTGTEAFF,TGTGCCAGCAGTCCACGGGGGGGGACGGGCACTGAAGCTTTCTTT
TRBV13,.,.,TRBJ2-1,CASSSSTNRLAYNEQFF,TGTGCCAGCAGCTCATCCACCAACAGGCTAGCCTACAATGAGCAGTTCTTC
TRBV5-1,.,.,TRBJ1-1,CASSLGPRGANTEAFF,TGCGCCAGCAGCTTGGGGCCTCGCGGGGCGAACACTGAAGCTTTCTTT
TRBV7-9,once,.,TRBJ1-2,CASSPIDSLYGYTF,TGTGCCAGCAGCCCTATCGACAGCCTCTATGGCTACACCTTC
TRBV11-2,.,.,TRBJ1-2,CASTAQPGGGYTF,TGTGCCAGCACCGCCCAACCCGGGGGCGGCTACACCTTC
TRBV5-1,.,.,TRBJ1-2,CASSPGTENYGYTF,TGCGCCAGCAGCCCCGGGACGGAAAACTATGGCTACACCTTC
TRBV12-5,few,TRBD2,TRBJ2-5,CASGLSRLAGAPYQETQYF,TGTGCTAGTGGTTTGAGTAGGCTAGCGGGAGCCCCGTACCAAGAGACCCAGTACTTC
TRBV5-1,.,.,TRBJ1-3,CASSEGVSGNTIYF,TGCGCCAGCAGCGAGGGTGTGTCTGGAAACACCATATATTTT
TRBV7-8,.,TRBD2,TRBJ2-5,CASSSMAQRGYQETQYF,TGTGCCAGCAGCTCCATGGCTCAGCGGGGGTACCAAGAGACCCAGTACTTC
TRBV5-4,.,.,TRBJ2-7,CASSYAQGEQYF,TGTGCCAGCAGCTACGCCCAGGGTGAGCAGTACTTC
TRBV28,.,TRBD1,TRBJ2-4,CASSLSSQGDIQYF,TGTGCCAGCAGTTTATCTTCCCAGGGGGACATTCAGTACTTC
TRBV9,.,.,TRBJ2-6,CASSVTGSGANVLTF,TGTGCCAGCAGCGTAACTGGTTCTGGGGCCAACGTCCTGACTTTC
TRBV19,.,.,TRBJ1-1,CASSPANTEAFF,TGTGCCAGTAGCCCGGCGAACACTGAAGCTTTCTTT
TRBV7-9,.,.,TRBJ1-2,CASSPEGRYYGYTF,TGTGCCAGCAGCCCCGAGGGCAGGTACTATGGCTACACCTTC
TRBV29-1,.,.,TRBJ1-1,CSVSSGTEAFF,TGCAGCGTTAGCTCAGGCACTGAAGCTTTCTTT
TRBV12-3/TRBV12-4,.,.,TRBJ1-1,CASTNSIGLAFF,TGTGCCAGCACGAATTCAATAGGGTTAGCTTTCTTT
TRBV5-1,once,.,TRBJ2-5,CASSSPDGPGQETQYF,TGCGCCAGCAGCTCGCCGGATGGGCCGGGCCAAGAGACCCAGTACTTC
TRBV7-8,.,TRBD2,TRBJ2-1,CASSKTSGRANEQFF,TGTGCCAGCAGCAAGACTAGCGGGAGGGCCAATGAGCAGTTCTTC
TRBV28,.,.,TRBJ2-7,CASSTWTTSYEQYF,TGTGCCAGCAGTACATGGACTACTTCCTACGAGCAGTACTTC
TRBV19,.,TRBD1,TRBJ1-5,CASSSPPNRGLNQPQHF,TGTGCCAGTAGTTCCCCTCCGAACAGGGGGCTTAATCAGCCCCAGCATTTT
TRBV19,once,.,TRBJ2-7,CASSWEGGEQYF,TGTGCCAGTAGCTGGGAAGGCGGCGAGCAGTACTTC
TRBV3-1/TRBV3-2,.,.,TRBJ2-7,CASSQGGPYEQYF,TGTGCCAGCAGCCAGGGGGGGCCCTACGAGCAGTACTTC
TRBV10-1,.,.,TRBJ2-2,CATARGTGELFF,TGCGCCACTGCCCGGGGCACCGGGGAGCTGTTTTTT
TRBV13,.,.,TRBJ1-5,CASSLGHSNNQPQHF,TGTGCCAGCAGCCTTGGACACAGTAACAATCAGCCCCAGCATTTT
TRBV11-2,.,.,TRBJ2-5,CASSSEPRQETQYF,TGTGCCAGCAGCTCCGAGCCGCGACAAGAGACCCAGTACTTC
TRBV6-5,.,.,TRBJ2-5,CASSPTWRVETQYF,TGTGCCAGCAGTCCGACATGGAGAGTAGAGACCCAGTACTTC
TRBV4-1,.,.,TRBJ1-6,CASSQDRWNSPLHF,TGCGCCAGCAGCCAAGACAGGTGGAATTCACCCCTCCACTTT
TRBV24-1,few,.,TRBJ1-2,CATSDSIGGYTF,TGTGCCACCAGTGACTCCATTGGTGGCTACACCTTC
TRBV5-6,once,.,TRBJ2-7,CASSQRYEQYF,TGTGCCAGCAGCCAAAGGTACGAGCAGTACTTC
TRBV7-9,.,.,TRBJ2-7,CASSPLSYEQYF,TGTGCCAGCAGCCCCTTAAGCTACGAGCAGTACTTC
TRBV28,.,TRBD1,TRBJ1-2,CASEPPGQRSKGYTF,TGTGCCAGCGAACCGCCGGGACAGAGGTCTAAGGGCTACACCTTC